A selection of T cell receptor beta chains follows, all from one sample in a study of blood T cell repertoires in COVID-19. Some clones are missing from TCRdb's copy, which holds only in-frame ones; the method was immunoSEQ multiplex PCR. This sample yields about 67,000 clones, of which around nine tenths are seen a single time; 19% belongs to the top ten. The sequencing sample was made of peripheral blood. The source of these receptors is a woman aged 80 or over with acute or convalescent COVID-19. The CDR3 runs from the conserved cysteine through the conserved F or W.

>TRBJ2-7|TRBV28
CASSLVRKTGEQYF
>TRBJ1-5|TRBV19
CASSPYFGTVNQPQHF
>TRBJ1-2|TRBV19
CASSIDSVGGYTF
>TRBJ1-6|TRBV19
CASSIVSQGSTYNSPLHF
>TRBJ2-7|TRBV6-6
CASSRTLGRATYEQYF
>TRBJ2-2|TRBV28
CATAGGVYTGELFF
>TRBJ2-1|TRBV7-3
CASSVDAGEQFF
>TRBJ2-1|TRBV7-3
CASSSRLAGAEEQFF
>TRBJ2-3|TRBV9
CASSRDGSGTFTDTQYF
>TRBJ1-1|TRBV28
CASREGVNTEAFF
>TRBJ2-2|TRBV18
CASSPGQVITGELFF
>TRBJ2-3|TRBV2
CASIPSGYTDTQYF
>TRBJ2-6|TRBV27
CASSLKAGDIGANVLTF
>TRBJ2-2|TRBV6-6
CAEGGEDTGELFF
>TRBJ1-2|TRBV18
CASSPKTAANYGYTF
>TRBJ1-5|TRBV10-3
CAISELSVEYRPQHF
>TRBJ1-5|TRBV4-2
CASSQDRGSNQPQHF
>TRBJ2-5|TRBV7-2
CASSLVFKRGVGETQYF
>TRBJ1-2|TRBV12-3/TRBV12-4
CASSWGVNYGYTF
>TRBJ2-4|TRBV19
CASSNYLMDIQYF
>TRBJ1-1|TRBV24-1
CATSEANRAFF
>TRBJ2-1|TRBV5-1
CASSLGRTSGINEQFF
>TRBJ1-2|TRBV6-6
CASNTGYGYTF
>TRBJ1-4|TRBV28
CASRPGTVNEKLFF
>TRBJ2-3|TRBV5-5
CASSLEGLAADTQYF
>TRBJ2-3|TRBV6-2/TRBV6-3
CASSRGLWADTQYF
>TRBJ1-2|TRBV19
CASSIVRGTRGDYGYTF
>TRBJ2-1|TRBV5-4
CASSRWGGVYNEQFF
>TRBJ1-4|TRBV20-1
CSAGGWKLFF
>TRBJ1-6|TRBV18
CASSPLGDSYNSPLHF
>TRBJ2-1|TRBV10-1
CASSELGLAGGSYNEQFF
>TRBJ2-5|TRBV12-5
CASGLIPGQGDETQYF
>TRBJ1-5|TRBV19
CASSIVAQYSNQPQHF
>TRBJ2-3|TRBV21-1
CASSKAGTENTDTQYF
>TRBJ1-6|TRBV28
CASSSQNSPLHF
>TRBJ1-5|TRBV28
CASSDRDRYFQPQHF
>TRBJ1-2|TRBV6-6
CASSYFGSGSGDGYTF
>TRBJ1-5|TRBV28
CASGGQYSNQPQHF
>TRBJ2-6|TRBV13
CASSPGGANVLTF
>TRBJ2-1|TRBV2
CASRDRGYNEQFF
>TRBJ2-1|TRBV19
CASSIGPGTGHNEQFF
>TRBJ1-5|TRBV28
CASSLNLDQPQHF
>TRBJ1-5|TRBV11-3
CASSLEPPRRCNQPQHF
>TRBJ2-1|TRBV12-5
CASGLSSGTTSYNEQFF
>TRBJ2-2|TRBV18
CASSPPRGGSTGELFF
>TRBJ1-6|TRBV9
CASSVRDRVVSPLHF
>TRBJ1-6|TRBV5-1
CASSPEGTGVPSPLHF
>TRBJ2-2|TRBV6-4
CASRKPTSGGPNTGELFF
>TRBJ2-5|TRBV28
CASEGTSGQETQYF
>TRBJ2-1|TRBV4-1
CASSQDHLLAGSLQGEQFF
>TRBJ2-7|TRBV11-2
CASSLAQNYEQYF
>TRBJ2-3|TRBV4-1
CASSQSQDRFSTDTQYF
>TRBJ2-7|TRBV4-2
CASSQGQGTYEQYF
>TRBJ2-2|TRBV18
CASSERPGTGELFF
>TRBJ2-1|TRBV7-9
CASVTPGGGLNEQFF
>TRBJ2-2|TRBV7-8
CASSLQGPLGTGELFF
>TRBJ1-4|TRBV28
CASRTPGEKLFF